This T cell receptor beta chain was captured in a study of graft-versus-host responses after intestinal transplantation. On the study more broadly: Recipients across the board were started on anti-thymocyte globulin induction, then kept on tacrolimus and steroids for roughly 3 years.

With regard to this clone: Its specificity is not known.

Study results and limitations: Researchers found peak circulating GvH clone levels linked to early post-transplant HvG declines. The authors found GvH clones in recipient marrow, some appearing first in ileum or blood.

CDR1 is MGHRA and CDR2 is YSYEKL in the germline V gene. The ends were cut back, 4 bases at V and 4 bases at J, with 20 bases in the middle. The CDR3 has 16 amino acids. Sequenced by immunoSEQ multiplex PCR; TCRdb stores in-frame clones only, minus some. The sample gives fewer than 85,000 clones, roughly nine tenths of which show up once; roughly 2.6% is in the top ten. J is TRBJ2-7 and V is TRBV4-1, with D possibly matching TRBD2 (5 bases). The source material was unstimulated CD8+ T cells sorted from spleen or lymph node cells, sampled before intestinal transplant. The origin of this receptor is a human donor who received an intestinal transplant. This CDR3 reads CASSPIALHPIYEQYF. The CDR3 DNA reads TGCGCCAGCAGCCCGATAGCGCTACACCCTATTTACGAGCAGTACTTC.